Listed here are 12 T cell receptor beta chains from one sample, sequenced in a study of cytomegalovirus exposure and HLA in healthy donors. With 60 Vbeta and 13 Jbeta primers, the PCR was carried out. The method was immunoSEQ multiplex PCR; TCRdb's version includes in-frame clones alone and lacks a portion of them. The sample consists of 150,000 or so clones, less than 80% of them appearing once. The sequencing sample was made of PBMCs. Source of these receptors: a female donor in good health and CMV-seronegative.

The chain's CDR3 is CASSPIRGGGSYNEQFF. CDR3 in DNA: TGTGCCAGCAGCCCAATCCGGGGCGGGGGCTCCTACAATGAGCAGTTCTTC. The chain employs TRBV11-2 and TRBJ2-1; 7 bases line up with TRBD2. V shed 5 bases, J shed 0 bases, and the junction held 10 bases outside the gene matches. Germline loops: CDR1 SGHAT, CDR2 FQNNGV. The CDR3 totals 17 residues. Filled out from reference TRBV11-2 and TRBJ2-1, the complete variable domain reads EAGVAQSPRYKIIEKRQSVAFWCNPISGHATLYWYQQILGQGPKLLIQFQNNGVVDDSQLPKDRFSAERLKGVDSTLKIQPAKLEDSAVYLCASSPIRGGGSYNEQFFGPGTRLTVL.

The genes are TRBV27 and TRBJ2-1, with 12 bases lining up with TRBD2. CDR3 size: 16 residues. The V and J ends lost 7 bases and 6 bases, in that order; junction bases with no gene match: 10. Germline V gene sequence: CDR1 MNHEY, CDR2 SMNVEV (reference sequence). The CDR3 DNA sequence: TGTGCCAGCACTCGACTAGCGGGAGCCCTCACCAATGAGCAGTTCTTC. As protein: CASTRLAGALTNEQFF.

This chain joins TRBV6-5 and TRBJ2-3; tentative D call: TRBD1 (6 bases). This CDR3 contains 13 residues. Per germline, CDR1 MNHEY and CDR2 SVGAGI. Trimming left V 0 bases short and J 5 bases short, with 6 bases between. CDR3 region: CASSYSGGDTQYF. The CDR3, as DNA: TGTGCCAGCAGTTACTCAGGGGGAGATACGCAGTATTTT.

The rearrangement uses TRBV7-6 and TRBJ2-7; 9 bases are a match to TRBD1. Germline V gene lookup returns CDR1 SGHVS and CDR2 FNYEAQ. J gave up 3 bases and V 5 bases, and 8 bases lay outside the gene matches. The CDR3 consists of 15 residues. In DNA, the CDR3 is TGTGCCAGCAGCACGATAGGACAGGGGCTCTACGAGCAGTACTTC. Translated: CASSTIGQGLYEQYF.

This clone was observed once. This chain links TRBV9 with TRBJ1-4; D uncertain. V was clipped by 0 bases and J by 11 bases, with 11 bases between them. Germline V CDR1 and CDR2: SGDLS, YYNGEE. The CDR3 runs 13 residues. The CDR3 spells CASSVATWAKLFF. The DNA for the CDR3 is TGTGCCAGCAGCGTAGCAACCTGGGCGAAACTGTTTTTT.

The rearrangement uses TRBV11-2 and TRBJ2-5; D is perhaps TRBD2 (5 bases). Trimming pared 5 bases from V and 2 bases from J, leaving 9 bases between. Germline CDR1 is SGHAT and CDR2 is FQNNGV. The CDR3 runs 13 residues. The CDR3 DNA reads as TGTGCCAGCAGCCGGGGTAATCAAGAGACCCAGTACTTC. Amino acid sequence: CASSRGNQETQYF.

This clone appeared once. V gene TRBV7-9 combines with J gene TRBJ1-4; TRBD1 might be the D (6 bases). V lost 3 bases and J lost 5, with 13 bases in between. The CDR3 sequence is 15 residues long. Looked up from germline, CDR1 is SEHNR and CDR2 is FQNEAQ (reference sequence). In DNA form, the CDR3 reads TGTGCCAGCAGCTTTAACAGGGCGGTCAATGAAAAACTGTTTTTT. It is translated as CASSFNRAVNEKLFF.

This chain links TRBV18 with TRBJ2-5, with D possibly being TRBD1 (5 bases). Germline values: CDR1 KGHSH, CDR2 LQKENI. Trimming cost V 0 bases and J 10 bases, with 12 bases left between them. The CDR3 consists of 13 residues. CDR3 coding DNA: TGTGCCAGCTCACCACCAAGCGCAGGGTACCAGTACTTC. It encodes CASSPPSAGYQYF.

J is TRBJ1-5 and V is TRBV7-2; 8 bases are shared with TRBD1. The V gene's germline CDR1 is SGHTA and CDR2 FQGNSA. The CDR3 extends over 14 amino acids. J lost 8 bases, V lost 6 bases, and 9 bases had no gene match. CDR3 sequence reads: CASSSRQGLEPQHF. As DNA, the CDR3 is TGTGCCAGCAGTTCTCGACAGGGGCTAGAGCCCCAGCATTTT.

This clone was recorded a few times. This rearrangement joins TRBV6-4 to TRBJ2-3, with D perhaps TRBD2 (7 bases). V lost 0 bases and J lost 9, with 16 bases in between. The V gene's germline CDR1 is MRHNA and CDR2 SNTAGT. The length of the CDR3 is 15 residues. As DNA, the CDR3 is TGTGCCAGCAGTGACTCGGCGGGGGCCCCCGCGACGCAGTATTTT. Translated, it gives CASSDSAGAPATQYF.

This chain links TRBV5-4 with TRBJ1-1, with D uncertain. The V end was cut by 1 base, the J end by 1 base, with 5 bases between. Germline V gene lookup returns CDR1 SGHNT and CDR2 YYREEE (reference sequence). The CDR3 loop spans 13 amino acids. CDR3 coding DNA: TGTGCCAGCAGCTTGAACTGGAACACTGAAGCTTTCTTT. This encodes CASSLNWNTEAFF.

CDR3 residues: CASSSGTAYEQYF. The CDR3 bases are TGTGCCAGCTCTTCGGGAACCGCCTACGAGCAGTACTTC. The chain joins TRBV11-2 to TRBJ2-7, with a tentative D call TRBD2 (5 bases). Germline loops: CDR1 SGHAT, CDR2 FQNNGV. The CDR3 is made up of 13 amino acids. V gave up 8 bases and J gave up 2 bases, with 13 bases separating them. Based on the CDR3 plus reference TRBV11-2 and TRBJ2-7, the full variable domain is EAGVAQSPRYKIIEKRQSVAFWCNPISGHATLYWYQQILGQGPKLLIQFQNNGVVDDSQLPKDRFSAERLKGVDSTLKIQPAKLEDSAVYLCASSSGTAYEQYFGPGTRLTVT.